Listed below are T cell receptor beta chains from one sample, sequenced in a study of early T cells in non-severe SARS-CoV-2 infection. Via MiXCR, TCRdb re-called the 5' RACE reads, giving one row per CDR3 protein. The table records 45,000 to 55,000 distinct CDR3 sequences, less than 15% of them present only once. Sequences were obtained from whole blood. The origin of the receptors is an adult who was a healthcare worker with PCR-confirmed SARS-CoV-2 infection or an uninfected control (not recorded which). CDR3s include the opening cysteine and the closing phenylalanine or tryptophan. The D gene is left open where the match is weak. Size values are once, few and many counts, or a class for expanded clones, and some rows have none.

D gene: -; clone size: many; V gene: TRBV5-1; CDR3 length: 15; J gene: TRBJ1-1; CDR3 DNA: TGCGCCAGCAGCTTGGCCCGGGGGGGCGAGGTTGAAGCTTTCTTT; CDR3 protein: CASSLARGGEVEAFF
D gene: TRBD2; clone size: many; V gene: TRBV11-2; CDR3 length: 18; J gene: TRBJ2-1; CDR3 DNA: TGTGCCAGCAGCTACCCTCGCGGAGGACTAGCGGTTTACAATGAGCAGTTCTTC; CDR3 protein: CASSYPRGGLAVYNEQFF
D gene: -; clone size: -; V gene: TRBV6-2/TRBV6-3; CDR3 length: 15; J gene: TRBJ2-5; CDR3 DNA: TGTGCCAGCAGCCAACTGTCAGGTTTCCAAGAGACCCAGTACTTC; CDR3 protein: CASSQLSGFQETQYF
D gene: -; clone size: many; V gene: TRBV2; CDR3 length: 15; J gene: TRBJ1-5; CDR3 DNA: TGTGCCAGCGGGGAGGGTTGGAATAGCAATCAGCCCCAGCATTTT; CDR3 protein: CASGEGWNSNQPQHF
D gene: TRBD1; clone size: many; V gene: TRBV2; CDR3 length: 13; J gene: TRBJ2-7; CDR3 DNA: TGTGCCAGCCACGGGACAGACTCCTACGAGCAGTACTTC; CDR3 protein: CASHGTDSYEQYF
D gene: -; clone size: few; V gene: TRBV5-1; CDR3 length: 15; J gene: TRBJ1-6; CDR3 DNA: TGCGCCAGCAGCTTGGATAACAGTTATAATTCACCCCTCCACTTT; CDR3 protein: CASSLDNSYNSPLHF
D gene: -; clone size: medium-sized; V gene: TRBV7-9; CDR3 length: 17; J gene: TRBJ2-1; CDR3 DNA: TGTGCCAGCACCCTACGCTCTACGGTCTACACCCACAATGAGCAGTTCTTC; CDR3 protein: CASTLRSTVYTHNEQFF
D gene: -; clone size: many; V gene: TRBV5-4; CDR3 length: 17; J gene: TRBJ1-6; CDR3 DNA: TGTGCCAGCAGCGGAACTGCCGGGTTCTCCTATAATTCACCCCTCCACTTT; CDR3 protein: CASSGTAGFSYNSPLHF
D gene: -; clone size: -; V gene: TRBV5-1; CDR3 length: 14; J gene: TRBJ2-7; CDR3 DNA: TGCGCCAGCAGCTTGGCCGGCAGGGCGTACGAGCAGTACTTC; CDR3 protein: CASSLAGRAYEQYF
D gene: -; clone size: few; V gene: TRBV19; CDR3 length: 14; J gene: TRBJ1-5; CDR3 DNA: TGTGCCAGTACCTGGATGGGGGGCGTGCAGCCCCAGCATTTT; CDR3 protein: CASTWMGGVQPQHF
D gene: -; clone size: -; V gene: TRBV5-1; CDR3 length: 15; J gene: TRBJ2-4; CDR3 DNA: TGCGCCAGCAGCCTGTCGGGGCTAGCCAAATACATTCAGTACTTC; CDR3 protein: CASSLSGLAKYIQYF
D gene: -; clone size: many; V gene: TRBV7-2; CDR3 length: 15; J gene: TRBJ2-3; CDR3 DNA: TGTGCCAGCAGCCCCGCGGGGCAGCGGGCAGATACGCAGTATTTT; CDR3 protein: CASSPAGQRADTQYF
D gene: -; clone size: -; V gene: TRBV12-3/TRBV12-4; CDR3 length: 14; J gene: TRBJ1-2; CDR3 DNA: TGTGCCAGCAGGGGAGGTGGCAGCAACTATGGCTACACCTTC; CDR3 protein: CASRGGGSNYGYTF
D gene: -; clone size: many; V gene: TRBV10-3; CDR3 length: 13; J gene: TRBJ2-5; CDR3 DNA: TGTGCCATCGGGGGGAGTGACCGAGAGACCCAGTACTTC; CDR3 protein: CAIGGSDRETQYF
D gene: -; clone size: many; V gene: TRBV7-2; CDR3 length: 16; J gene: TRBJ2-6; CDR3 DNA: TGTGCCAGCAGCTTTACCGGGGGCTCTGGGGCCAACGTCCTGACTTTC; CDR3 protein: CASSFTGGSGANVLTF
D gene: TRBD2; clone size: many; V gene: TRBV7-3; CDR3 length: 17; J gene: TRBJ2-1; CDR3 DNA: TGTGCCAGCAGCCACCCCCCGTCTAGCGGGGCCTACAATGAGCAGTTCTTC; CDR3 protein: CASSHPPSSGAYNEQFF
D gene: TRBD2; clone size: -; V gene: TRBV6-1; CDR3 length: 15; J gene: TRBJ2-3; CDR3 DNA: TGTGCCAGCAGCCTTAGCGGGGGGGCTGGAGATACGCAGTATTTT; CDR3 protein: CASSLSGGAGDTQYF
D gene: TRBD2; clone size: many; V gene: TRBV4-1; CDR3 length: 14; J gene: TRBJ2-1; CDR3 DNA: TGCGCCAGCAGTTTGAGCGGGAGACCAAATGAGCAGTTCTTC; CDR3 protein: CASSLSGRPNEQFF
D gene: -; clone size: few; V gene: TRBV27; CDR3 length: 14; J gene: TRBJ2-7; CDR3 DNA: TGTGCCAGCAGTAAGGACATAACTTCATACGAGCAGTACTTC; CDR3 protein: CASSKDITSYEQYF
D gene: -; clone size: many; V gene: TRBV14; CDR3 length: 13; J gene: TRBJ1-1; CDR3 DNA: TGTGCCAGCAGCCAGCAGGGGTACACTGAAGCTTTCTTT; CDR3 protein: CASSQQGYTEAFF
D gene: -; clone size: -; V gene: TRBV29-1; CDR3 length: 12; J gene: TRBJ1-2; CDR3 DNA: TGCAGCGTTGGGGGCAGTAACTATGGCTACACCTTC; CDR3 protein: CSVGGSNYGYTF
D gene: TRBD1; clone size: many; V gene: TRBV7-2; CDR3 length: 15; J gene: TRBJ2-7; CDR3 DNA: TGTGCCAGCAGCATGACAGGGACACTCTCCTACGAGCAGTACTTC; CDR3 protein: CASSMTGTLSYEQYF
D gene: -; clone size: -; V gene: TRBV20-1; CDR3 length: 13; J gene: TRBJ2-3; CDR3 DNA: TGCAGTGCCGGCCGGGGGAGCACAGATACGCAGTATTTT; CDR3 protein: CSAGRGSTDTQYF
D gene: -; clone size: many; V gene: TRBV20-1; CDR3 length: 11; J gene: TRBJ1-1; CDR3 DNA: TGCAGTGCTAGATCGGGGACTGAGGCTTTCTTT; CDR3 protein: CSARSGTEAFF
D gene: TRBD1; clone size: many; V gene: TRBV29-1; CDR3 length: 13; J gene: TRBJ2-3; CDR3 DNA: TGCAGCGTCGAGAAGGGGGCCGGAGATACGCAGTATTTT; CDR3 protein: CSVEKGAGDTQYF
D gene: -; clone size: many; V gene: TRBV3-1; CDR3 length: 13; J gene: TRBJ2-1; CDR3 DNA: TGTGCCAGCAGCCAGGGGAGAAACAATGAGCAGTTCTTC; CDR3 protein: CASSQGRNNEQFF
D gene: -; clone size: -; V gene: TRBV6-5; CDR3 length: 17; J gene: TRBJ2-1; CDR3 DNA: TGTGCCAGCAGTTACGTTTACGGGGGACTCCCATCTAGTGAGCAGTTCTTC; CDR3 protein: CASSYVYGGLPSSEQFF
D gene: TRBD1; clone size: -; V gene: TRBV24-1; CDR3 length: 13; J gene: TRBJ2-3; CDR3 DNA: TGTGCCACTTGGGACAGGGATGGAGATACGCAGTATTTT; CDR3 protein: CATWDRDGDTQYF
D gene: -; clone size: -; V gene: TRBV20-1; CDR3 length: 11; J gene: TRBJ2-5; CDR3 DNA: TGCAGTGTGAGGGCCCCGGGGACCCAGTACTTC; CDR3 protein: CSVRAPGTQYF
D gene: TRBD1; clone size: few; V gene: TRBV5-1; CDR3 length: 13; J gene: TRBJ2-3; CDR3 DNA: TGCGCCAGCAGCACCAGGGGGACAGATACGCAGTATTTT; CDR3 protein: CASSTRGTDTQYF
D gene: -; clone size: many; V gene: TRBV12-5; CDR3 length: 15; J gene: TRBJ2-2; CDR3 DNA: TGTGCTAGTGGTTTGCTGGGGGCCGACACCGGGGAGCTGTTTTTT; CDR3 protein: CASGLLGADTGELFF
D gene: -; clone size: many; V gene: TRBV19; CDR3 length: 12; J gene: TRBJ1-2; CDR3 DNA: TGTGCCAGTAGTCCCCAGGGATATGGCTACACCTTC; CDR3 protein: CASSPQGYGYTF
D gene: TRBD2; clone size: many; V gene: TRBV2; CDR3 length: 15; J gene: TRBJ2-1; CDR3 DNA: TGTGCCAGCAGTTCCGGGACTAGGATATACAATGAGCAGTTCTTC; CDR3 protein: CASSSGTRIYNEQFF
D gene: -; clone size: many; V gene: TRBV28; CDR3 length: 15; J gene: TRBJ2-2; CDR3 DNA: TGTGCCAGCGGCAGCCAGGGTAGAGTACCCGGGGAGCTGTTTTTT; CDR3 protein: CASGSQGRVPGELFF
D gene: -; clone size: many; V gene: TRBV11-3; CDR3 length: 11; J gene: TRBJ2-1; CDR3 DNA: TGTGCCAGCAGCTTGGGGGTGCAGCAGTTCTTC; CDR3 protein: CASSLGVQQFF
D gene: -; clone size: -; V gene: TRBV15; CDR3 length: 15; J gene: TRBJ2-3; CDR3 DNA: TGTGCCACCAGCAGCCTAGCATGGCGCACAGATACGCAGTATTTT; CDR3 protein: CATSSLAWRTDTQYF
D gene: -; clone size: -; V gene: TRBV3-1; CDR3 length: 16; J gene: TRBJ2-3; CDR3 DNA: TGTGCCAGCAGCCAAGGGACGGGGCCCCCCACAGATACGCAGTATTTT; CDR3 protein: CASSQGTGPPTDTQYF
D gene: TRBD2; clone size: many; V gene: TRBV5-1; CDR3 length: 16; J gene: TRBJ2-3; CDR3 DNA: TGCGCCAGCAGCTTAGGGACTAGCGTGGGCACAGATACGCAGTATTTT; CDR3 protein: CASSLGTSVGTDTQYF
D gene: -; clone size: -; V gene: TRBV9; CDR3 length: 14; J gene: TRBJ1-4; CDR3 DNA: TGTGCCAGCAGCCCAGGACGCCGGGATGAAAAACTGTTTTTT; CDR3 protein: CASSPGRRDEKLFF
D gene: TRBD1; clone size: -; V gene: TRBV29-1; CDR3 length: 15; J gene: TRBJ2-6; CDR3 DNA: TGCAGCGTTGGGGACAGGCTTAACGCCAAGGGCGTCCTGACTTTC; CDR3 protein: CSVGDRLNAKGVLTF
D gene: TRBD1; clone size: many; V gene: TRBV10-3; CDR3 length: 14; J gene: TRBJ1-1; CDR3 DNA: TGTGCCATCAGCATTGACAGGGAGAACACTGAAGCTTTCTTT; CDR3 protein: CAISIDRENTEAFF
D gene: -; clone size: -; V gene: TRBV5-1; CDR3 length: 15; J gene: TRBJ2-1; CDR3 DNA: TGCGCCAGCAGCATCGGACTGGTCTTGTACAATGAGCAGTTCTTC; CDR3 protein: CASSIGLVLYNEQFF